A single T cell receptor (beta chain) is shown here with its context. The data are from a study of OX40 agonist ivuxolimab in advanced cancers. Study-level information: Patients were treated with ivuxolimab, an agonistic anti-OX40 (CD134) antibody. Past anti-PD-1, anti-PD-L1 or anti-CTLA-4 therapy was accepted, and approximately 37% had received some.

Sequenced by immunoSEQ multiplex PCR; TCRdb stores in-frame clones only, minus some. The sample includes tens of thousands of clones, 75% to 90% of them seen just once. The length of the CDR3 is 14 residues. Germline assignment: CDR1 SGHTA and CDR2 FQGNSA. Trimming stripped 3 bases from V and 2 bases from J, with 8 bases between. The rearrangement joins TRBV7-2 to TRBJ1-3; TRBD1 is a possible D gene (6 bases). The TCR originated in an adult with an advanced solid tumor such as melanoma, head and neck, liver or kidney cancer. Sequenced here: CD4+ or CD8+ T cells sorted from blood, sampled in a trial of the OX40 agonist ivuxolimab. The CDR3 spells CASSFRQAGNTIYF. The CDR3 DNA follows: TGTGCCAGCAGCTTCCGACAGGCTGGAAACACCATATATTTT.